Reported below is one T cell receptor (beta chain). Authors' methods: Counts of nucleated cells, estimated from reference gene primer amplification, were obtained. This table comes from immunoSEQ multiplex PCR, and its TCRdb copy is limited to in-frame clones, with some not included. Clone size and V and J calls were adopted from that table, with D and trimming inferred from the DNA. The sample yields about 90,000 clones, roughly nine tenths seen once. The data belong to a study of blood T cell repertoires in COVID-19. On the study more broadly: Sources were T cells, B-cell-depleted T cells, or PBMCs; the material itself was cDNA or gDNA.

The CDR3 is 13 amino acids. Trimming took 1 base from V and 8 from J; bases not matched to a gene: 4. The V gene's germline CDR1 is MNHNS and CDR2 SASEGT. The TCR sequence derives from a human donor with active COVID-19. The donor label of this sample is uncertain. The sequenced sample consisted of peripheral blood. The chain couples TRBV6-1 to TRBJ1-2; 7 nucleotides agree with TRBD1. The CDR3: CASSEVVGQGYTF. The CDR3 DNA sequence: TGTGCCAGCAGTGAAGTGGTGGGACAGGGCTACACCTTC.